These 25 T cell receptor beta chains originate from one sample sequenced in a study of breast tumors, draining lymph nodes, adjacent tissues (dated by TCRdb to about 2016). The axillary draining lymph nodes of breast cancer patients were the source of the lymph node samples. The library was prepared using multiplex PCR. Sequencer: Illumina HiSeq 2000. The public reads were quality trimmed at Q25 with fastp and then assembled into clones with MiXCR by TCRdb, keeping productive beta chains. Identical CDR3 protein sequences are pooled into one entry, listed with their most common genes and DNA. Counted in this sample were about 180,000 distinct CDR3 sequences; about 34% of them appeared once. The ten largest clones take up around 3.5% of the sample. The sequenced sample was axillary lymph node tissue. The receptors originated from a female donor with breast cancer. Some clones in this sample may be carry-over from other donors' samples.

This clonotype occurred a few times. A much larger clone lies a single base off, so this may be a read error. It is likely a read error, because the conserved phenylalanine at the end of the CDR3 is missing. V and J are TRBV5-1 and TRBJ2-7, with a weak D call TRBD1 (6 bases). The V end was cut by 4 bases, the J end by 6 bases, with 14 bases between. The CDR3 extends over 13 amino acids. CDR1 and CDR2 (germline): SGHRS, YFSETQ. The CDR3 region is CASSTQGFSEQYL. The CDR3, as DNA: TGCGCCAGCAGCACACAGGGTTTTAGCGAGCAGTACCTC.

Ten or more counts support this clonotype. The chain uses TRBV9 and TRBJ2-7; tentatively, D is TRBD1 or TRBD2 (5 bases each). With 1 base removed from V and 3 bases from J, the gap between germline ends came to 11 bases. Germline V gene data show CDR1 as SGDLS and CDR2 as YYNGEE. This CDR3 comprises 14 residues. The DNA of the CDR3 is TGTGCCAGCAGCGTATCCGGGACCCTCTACGAGCAGTACTTC. It yields the protein CASSVSGTLYEQYF.

J is TRBJ2-7 and V is TRBV6-5; the match to TRBD2 covers 11 bases. The germline gives CDR1 MNHEY, CDR2 SVGAGI. The ends lost 5 bases at V and 4 bases at J; junction bases unmatched: 7. This CDR3 spans 15 amino acids. The DNA for the CDR3 is TGTGCCAGCAGTCCGCCGACTAGCGGGACGTACGAGCAGTACTTC. It encodes CASSPPTSGTYEQYF.

This clonotype was seen a few times. The J gene is TRBJ2-5, the V gene TRBV20-1, with 13 bases fitting TRBD2. V was pared by 5 bases and J by 5 bases, with 14 bases of the junction left unmatched. The length of the CDR3 is 17 residues. Germline V gives CDR1 DFQATT, CDR2 SNEGSKA (reference sequence). CDR3 sequence: CSAYAGTSGAGRETQYF. The CDR3, as DNA: TGCAGTGCTTACGCCGGGACTAGCGGGGCGGGCCGGGAGACCCAGTACTTC.

This clonotype was picked up a small number of times. This may stem from a read error, because a much larger clone lies one nucleotide away. The chain joins TRBV19 to TRBJ1-3, with unresolved D. CDR1 and CDR2 (germline): LNHDA, SQIVND (reference sequence). The length of the CDR3 is 13 residues. The ends were cut back, 10 bases at V and 5 bases at J, with 15 bases in the middle. CDR3 sequence: CAIVDLSRNTIYF. In DNA form, the CDR3 reads TGTGCCATCGTCGACCTTAGCCGAAACACCATATATTTT. Looking up the rest from reference TRBV19 and TRBJ1-3 gives the full variable domain: DGGITQSPKYLFRKEGQNVTLSCEQNLNHDAMYWYRQDPGQGLRLIYYSQIVNDFQKGDIAEGYSVSREKKESFPLTVTSAQKNPTAFYLCAIVDLSRNTIYFGEGSWLTVV.

This clonotype occurred many times. The chain couples TRBV7-2 to TRBJ1-2; perhaps TRBD1 as D (5 bases). V was shortened by 0 bases and J by 8 bases, with 13 bases between the two germline ends. Germline values: CDR1 SGHTA, CDR2 FQGNSA. The CDR3 contains 14 residues. The CDR3 DNA is TGTGCCAGCAGCTTAGCGCAGGGTGGTTACGGCTACACCTTC. This translates into CASSLAQGGYGYTF.

The chain joins TRBV7-7 to TRBJ2-3; D unclear. The CDR3 sequence is 11 residues long. From germline, CDR1 is SSHAT and CDR2 FNYEAQ (reference sequence). The CDR3 is CARDWRDTQYF. The CDR3 bases are TGTGCTAGAGACTGGCGAGATACGCAGTATTTT. Filled out from reference TRBV7-7 and TRBJ2-3, the complete variable domain reads GAGVSQSPRYKVTKRGQDVTLRCDPISSHATLYWYQQALGQGPEFLTYFNYEAQPDKSGLPSDRFSAERPEGSISTLTIQRTEQRDSAMYRCARDWRDTQYFGPGTRLTVL.

This clonotype showed up just a few times. The V and J genes are TRBV7-9 and TRBJ1-3; D ambiguous. In germline, CDR1 is SEHNR, CDR2 FQNEAQ (reference sequence). V lost 6 bases and J 6 bases, leaving 18 bases between the germline ends. The CDR3 contains 15 residues. The CDR3: CASRPSRTNENTIYF. CDR3 nucleotides: TGTGCCAGCAGACCATCCCGGACGAATGAAAACACCATATATTTT.

This clonotype came up many times. The V gene is TRBV6-5, the J gene TRBJ1-2; D unclear. V was pared by 0 bases and J by 5 bases, with 7 bases between. This CDR3 contains 13 residues. Germline CDR1 reads MNHEY; CDR2 reads SVGAGI. DNA for the CDR3: TGTGCCAGCAGTTACTCAGCCAGTTATGGCTACACCTTC. Translating it yields CASSYSASYGYTF.

This clonotype was detected many times. The chain has TRBV4-3 and TRBJ2-2; D is unclear. Germline assignment: CDR1 LGHNA and CDR2 YSLEER. This CDR3 is 15 amino acids long. Trimming pared 0 bases from V and 7 bases from J, leaving 12 bases between. The CDR3 DNA reads as TGCGCCAGCAGCCAAGACCTGGCGGTACACGGGGAGCTGTTTTTT. Protein product: CASSQDLAVHGELFF.

Of note for this clonotype: No conserved phenylalanine or tryptophan is present at the end of the CDR3, so a read error is the likely explanation. The rearrangement uses TRBV7-2 and TRBJ2-2; the D call may be TRBD1 or TRBD2 (5 bases each). Between the trimmed V and J ends, which lost 4 bases and 3 bases, there was a span of 9 bases. CDR1 and CDR2 (germline): SGHTA, FQGNSA. The CDR3 extends over 14 amino acids. In DNA, the CDR3 is TGTGCCAGCAGCTCACCGGGGCACACCGGGGAGCTGTTTCTT. Translated: CASSSPGHTGELFL.

This clonotype was seen many times. The chain recombines TRBV4-3 with TRBJ2-5; 8 bases are shared with TRBD1. The CDR3 length is 16 residues. The trim removed 0 bases at V and 4 bases at J, leaving 7 bases unmatched. Germline-derived CDR1 and CDR2 are LGHNA and YSLEER. In DNA, the CDR3 is TGCGCCAGCAGCCAAGACGCCAGGGGGCGCGCAGAGACCCAGTACTTC. This codes for CASSQDARGRAETQYF.

This clonotype turned up a few times. A much larger clone differs from this one at a single base, so this may be a read error. The rearrangement uses TRBV20-1 and TRBJ2-7; 13 positions agree with TRBD2. The CDR3 is 16 residues long. Trimming removed 1 base from V and 4 bases from J; junction bases left unmatched: 7. Germline CDR1 is DFQATT and CDR2 is SNEGSKA (reference sequence). The CDR3 sequence: CSARGGTSGAIYEQYF. CDR3 bases: TGCAGTGCTAGAGGCGGGACTAGCGGGGCCATATACGAGCAGTACTTC.

This clonotype was observed at least ten times. The V gene is TRBV2, the J gene TRBJ2-7; no definite D call. The length of the CDR3 is 12 residues. In germline, CDR1 is SNHLY, CDR2 FYNNEI. The V and J ends lost 8 bases and 0 bases respectively, with 8 bases between them. The CDR3 region is CASVPSSYEQYF. The CDR3 DNA sequence: TGTGCCAGCGTACCGAGCTCCTACGAGCAGTACTTC.

This clonotype occurred many times. This chain uses TRBV18 with TRBJ2-7, with a tentative D call TRBD2 (6 bases). Per germline, CDR1 KGHSH and CDR2 LQKENI. The ends were cut back, 6 bases at V and 3 bases at J, with 15 bases in the middle. CDR3 length: 14 residues. The DNA of the CDR3 is TGTGCCAGCTCCCTGGGACTCCAGAACTACGAGCAGTACTTC. Amino acid sequence: CASSLGLQNYEQYF. Full variable domain (outside the CDR3, taken from reference TRBV18 and TRBJ2-7): NAGVMQNPRHLVRRRGQEARLRCSPMKGHSHVYWYRQLPEEGLKFMVYLQKENIIDESGMPKERFSAEFPKEGPSILRIQQVVRGDSAAYFCASSLGLQNYEQYFGPGTRLTVT.

The chain combines TRBV15 with TRBJ1-5; D is unresolved. Trimming stripped 3 bases from V and 1 base from J, with 7 bases between. From germline, CDR1 is LNHNV and CDR2 YYDKDF (reference sequence). This CDR3 is built from 14 residues. DNA for the CDR3: TGTGCCACCAGCAGCCCCATAAGCAATCAGCCCCAGCATTTT. This sequence encodes CATSSPISNQPQHF.

This clonotype was found many times. The V call is TRBV19, the J call TRBJ1-5, with D possibly TRBD1 on 6 matching bases. The CDR3 runs to 15 residues. The germline V gene has CDR1 LNHDA and CDR2 SQIVND (reference sequence). V shed 3 bases and J shed 5 bases, with 14 bases lying between them. The CDR3 spells CASSIYRAQDQPQHF. The CDR3 region has the DNA TGTGCCAGTAGTATTTACAGGGCCCAGGATCAGCCCCAGCATTTT.

The genes are TRBV7-2 and TRBJ2-1; unclear D gene. CDR1 and CDR2 (germline): SGHTA, FQGNSA. Between the trimmed V and J ends, which lost 7 bases and 0 bases, there was a span of 13 bases. The CDR3 covers 15 residues. This CDR3 is CASIPTSPSYNEQFF. The CDR3 DNA reads TGTGCCAGCATACCCACGAGTCCCTCCTACAATGAGCAGTTCTTC.

This clonotype was picked up many times. V gene TRBV7-9 combines with J gene TRBJ1-5; D is unresolved. V was clipped by 4 bases and J by 4 bases, with 8 bases between them. In germline, CDR1 is SEHNR, CDR2 FQNEAQ (reference sequence). There are 13 residues in the CDR3. This chain's CDR3 is CASSSDMNQPQHF. In DNA, the CDR3 is TGTGCCAGCAGCTCCGATATGAATCAGCCCCAGCATTTT.

A single count supports this clonotype. The final CDR3 position lacks the conserved phenylalanine or tryptophan, pointing to a likely read error. The V gene is TRBV6-2 or TRBV6-3, the J gene TRBJ2-1, with D tentatively TRBD2 (7 bases). Germline V gene lookup returns CDR1 MNHEY and CDR2 SVGEGT. The CDR3 runs 14 residues. V was shortened by 6 bases and J by 6 bases, with 15 bases between the two germline ends. The CDR3 DNA sequence: TGTGCCAGCAGGAATACAGGGAGGGGCAATGAGCAGTTCCTC. Protein product: CASRNTGRGNEQFL.

The table lists this clonotype with many counts. The V gene is TRBV4-2, the J gene TRBJ2-7, with D tentatively TRBD1 or TRBD2 (5 bases each). Trimming removed 0 bases from V and 0 bases from J, with 6 bases in between. Germline CDR1 LGHNA, CDR2 YNFKEQ. This CDR3 has 14 residues. The CDR3 DNA reads as TGTGCCAGCAGCCAAGATGGGGGCTCCTACGAGCAGTACTTC. Translating gives CASSQDGGSYEQYF.

The chain joins TRBV28 to TRBJ1-2, with TRBD1 as a possible D gene (6 bases). There are 12 residues in the CDR3. The V and J ends lost 10 bases and 4 bases respectively, with 13 bases between them. Looked up from germline, CDR1 is MDHEN and CDR2 is SYDVKM. The DNA of the CDR3 is TGTGCCACCGGGGGCGGGATCTATGGCTACACCTTC. Its translation is CATGGGIYGYTF.

J is TRBJ1-3 and V is TRBV4-3; a weak D match, TRBD1 (6 bases). Trimming took 0 bases from V and 3 from J, leaving 9 bases between them. CDR1 is LGHNA and CDR2 is YSLEER in the germline V gene. This CDR3 spans 15 amino acids. CDR3 sequence reads: CASSQEEGGGNTIYF. The CDR3 DNA follows: TGCGCCAGCAGCCAAGAGGAGGGGGGTGGAAACACCATATATTTT.

This chain links TRBV28 with TRBJ1-2; D might be TRBD1 (6 bases). Germline values: CDR1 MDHEN, CDR2 SYDVKM. The V end was cut by 10 bases, the J end by 1 base, with 16 bases between. The CDR3 runs 14 residues. The CDR3 DNA is TGTGCCATTGAGGGGGGGGCGATTAACTATGGCTACACCTTC. Translating gives CAIEGGAINYGYTF.

This clonotype was picked up a small number of times. A much larger clone differs from this one at a single base, so this may be a read error. This rearrangement joins TRBV6-5 to TRBJ1-5, with D hard to call. The CDR3 has 13 residues. Germline CDR1 is MNHEY and CDR2 is SVGAGI. The CDR3 DNA is TGTGCCAGCAGTCACTCGGACAATCAGCCCCAGCATTTT. Its translation: CASSHSDNQPQHF.